This T cell receptor (beta chain) was obtained from a study of Ad26.COV2.S vaccination and SARS-CoV-2 variants. Whole-study context: Donor participated within the Ad26.COV2.S arm of the COV1001 trial. Ad26.COV2.S was injected intramuscularly once or twice, 56 days apart. General study findings and limits: Placebo and vaccine recipients had non-spike TCR breadth that was similar.

Treatment defined: around 19 received Ad26.COV2.S at low or high dose, single or two shots; several received placebo; per-sample allocation not given. Following the first vaccine or placebo injection, samples were taken on day 63. Here immunoSEQ multiplex PCR was the method, and the copy in TCRdb shows in-frame clones only, minus some. The table has approximately 400,000 clones, around 82% seen once. This clone has just a few counts. Its antigen is not known. The CDR3 length is 15 residues. The germline gives CDR1 LGHDT, CDR2 YNNKEL (reference sequence). V dropped 3 bases and J dropped 5; count of bases not matched to a gene: 6.

This sequence joins TRBV3-1 (or the pseudogene TRBV3-2) and TRBJ1-3, with TRBD1 matching over 8 bases. The clonotype was recovered from a person aged 18-65 years who received the Ad26.COV2.S COVID-19 vaccine or a placebo. The specimen was peripheral blood, collected in a trial of Ad26.COV2.S vaccine versus placebo. CDR3 sequence (DNA): TGTGCCAGCAGCCACGAGAGGACAGGGCGAAACACCATATATTTT. It codes for CASSHERTGRNTIYF.